Below are 9 T cell receptor beta chains sequenced from a single sample in a study of cytomegalovirus exposure and HLA in healthy donors. The PCR contained 60 Vbeta and 13 Jbeta primers. Clones were sequenced by immunoSEQ multiplex PCR, and TCRdb holds only the in-frame ones, with some missing. The table shows some 130,000 clones, with just under 80% occurring only once. Sample: PBMCs. These receptors all come from a woman aged 18 to 35 in good health and CMV-seronegative.

J is TRBJ1-1 and V is TRBV14; 7 positions agree with TRBD1. The CDR3 has 14 amino acids. J lost 3 bases, V lost 3 bases, and 4 bases had no gene match. The germline V gene encodes CDR1 SGHDN and CDR2 FVKESK. The CDR3 loop reads CASSQPGTDTEAFF. The CDR3 DNA sequence: TGTGCCAGCAGCCAGCCCGGGACAGACACTGAAGCTTTCTTT.

V gene TRBV27 combines with J gene TRBJ2-5; TRBD2 is a possible D gene (5 bases). Germline values: CDR1 MNHEY, CDR2 SMNVEV (reference sequence). V lost 3 bases, J lost 4 bases, and 9 bases lay in between. The CDR3 loop spans 13 amino acids. CDR3 nucleotide sequence: TGTGCCAGCAGTTTTCTTGGGAGAGAGACCCAGTACTTC. Translation: CASSFLGRETQYF.

The V and J genes are TRBV4-1 and TRBJ2-7; 13 bases map to TRBD2. V lost 4 bases and J lost 0; bases outside the gene matches: 6. The CDR3 is made up of 17 amino acids. Germline V gene sequence: CDR1 MGHRA, CDR2 YSYEKL. The CDR3 nucleotides are TGCGCCAGCAGCCCCGGGGGACTAGCGGGGAGCTCCTACGAGCAGTACTTC. Its protein is CASSPGGLAGSSYEQYF.

This clone has more than one count but fewer than ten. The rearrangement uses TRBV4-1 and TRBJ2-1, with D hard to call. Per germline, CDR1 MGHRA and CDR2 YSYEKL. V lost 7 bases and J lost 8, with 21 bases in between. The CDR3 length is 15 residues. DNA for the CDR3: TGCGCCAGCACCCGTATCCTGGGCTCTTGGGATGAGCAGTTCTTC. This sequence encodes CASTRILGSWDEQFF.

The CDR3 DNA reads as TGCGCCAGCACCCGACTGGGACAGGGAAGTGAAAAACTGTTTTTT. Its protein product is CASTRLGQGSEKLFF. The chain joins TRBV4-1 to TRBJ1-4, with TRBD1 identical over 9 bases. Germline V gene data show CDR1 as MGHRA and CDR2 as YSYEKL. The CDR3 sequence is 15 residues long. V lost 7 bases to trimming and J lost 7 bases; unmatched junction nucleotides: 10.

For this clone: Sequence at one end of the junction differs from germline and may be a read error. The J gene is TRBJ2-7, the V gene TRBV7-9, with 9 positions matching TRBD1. This CDR3 is 12 amino acids long. Germline CDR1 reads SEHNR; CDR2 reads FQNEAQ (reference sequence). The CDR3 DNA follows: TGTGCCAGCAGCCTTTATAGCGGACAGGGGAACTTC. Residues: CASSLYSGQGNF. Looking up the rest from reference TRBV7-9 and TRBJ2-7 gives the full variable domain: DTGVSQNPRHKITKRGQNVTFRCDPISEHNRLYWYRQTLGQGPEFLTYFQNEAQLEKSRLLSDRFSAERPKGSFSTLEIQRTEQGDSAMYLCASSLYSGQGNFGPGTRLTVT.

This chain links TRBV12-5 with TRBJ1-2, with D unclear. Germline CDR1 is LGHNT and CDR2 is FRNRAP. There are 16 residues in the CDR3. The V gene lost 1 base and the J gene lost 8 bases, with 20 bases spanning the gap. The CDR3 coding sequence is TGTGCTAGTGGTTTGGCCCGTTTGCTAGCCGAAGGCGGCTACACCTTC. Translation gives CASGLARLLAEGGYTF. The full variable domain, with the rest looked up from reference TRBV12-5 and TRBJ1-2, is DARVTQTPRHKVTEMGQEVTMRCQPILGHNTVFWYRQTMMQGLELLAYFRNRAPLDDSGMPKDRFSAEMPDATLATLKIQPSEPRDSAVYFCASGLARLLAEGGYTFGSGTRLTVV.

This chain's CDR3 is CARSSEYNSYEQYF. The CDR3 region has the DNA TGTGCCAGGTCTAGCGAATACAACTCCTACGAGCAGTACTTC. The chain combines TRBV2 with TRBJ2-7; tentative D call: TRBD2 (6 bases). Per germline, CDR1 SNHLY and CDR2 FYNNEI. The CDR3 length is 14 residues. V lost 9 bases to trimming and J lost 0 bases, with 15 bases between them.

The V gene is TRBV4-2, the J gene TRBJ2-2; TRBD2 is a possible D gene (6 bases). CDR1 and CDR2 (germline): LGHNA, YNFKEQ. The CDR3 has 17 residues. The V gene lost 0 bases and the J gene lost 0 bases, with 11 bases spanning the gap. The CDR3 sequence is CASSQEAGDANTGELFF. The CDR3 DNA is TGTGCCAGCAGCCAAGAAGCGGGTGACGCGAACACCGGGGAGCTGTTTTTT.